This TCR beta chain derives from a study of shared clonotypes between healthy human individuals. As to this clone: Its antigen is currently unknown.

Study-wide results and limits: Sampling covered blood only; tissue repertoires likely differ.

Execution of the assay was at deep level. Each subset's genomic DNA was shared equally among a number of immunoSEQ plates. Generated by immunoSEQ multiplex PCR, the TCRdb table keeps only in-frame clones and is missing some. The table shows roughly 2.2 million clones, with 92% occurring only once. Germline V gene lookup returns CDR1 SGHKS and CDR2 YYEKEE (reference sequence). There are 16 residues in the CDR3. V trimming: 3 bases; J trimming: 1 base; junction bases outside the gene matches: 10. V gene TRBV5-5 combines with J gene TRBJ2-7; 7 nucleotides align to TRBD1. Sequencing used naive CD4+ T cells from PBMCs. Indicated subset: CD45RA+ positively selected. This TCR was sampled from a man younger than 30 in good health. Some clones in this sample may be carry-over from other donors' samples. For the CDR3, the DNA is TGTGCCAGCAGCTCGACAGGGTCAGGGGGATCCTACGAGCAGTACTTC. It codes for CASSSTGSGGSYEQYF.